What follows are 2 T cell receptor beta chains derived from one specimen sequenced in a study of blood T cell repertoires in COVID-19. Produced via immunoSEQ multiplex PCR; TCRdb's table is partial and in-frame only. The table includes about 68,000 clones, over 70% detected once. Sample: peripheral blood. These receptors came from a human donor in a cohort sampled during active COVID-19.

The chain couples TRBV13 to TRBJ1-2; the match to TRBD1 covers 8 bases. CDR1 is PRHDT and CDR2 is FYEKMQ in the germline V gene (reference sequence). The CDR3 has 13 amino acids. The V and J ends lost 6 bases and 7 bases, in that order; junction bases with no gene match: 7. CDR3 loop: CASSKDREGGYTF. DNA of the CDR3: TGTGCCAGCAGTAAGGACAGGGAGGGTGGCTACACCTTC.

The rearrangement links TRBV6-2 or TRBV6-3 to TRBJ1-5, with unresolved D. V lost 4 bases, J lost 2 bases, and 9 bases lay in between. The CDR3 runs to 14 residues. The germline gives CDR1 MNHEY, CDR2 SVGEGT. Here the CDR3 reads CASSSSHGNQPQHF. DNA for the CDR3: TGTGCCAGCAGTTCGTCACACGGCAATCAGCCCCAGCATTTT.